This TCR beta chain comes out of a study of T cell responses to AZD1222 COVID-19 vaccine. General study findings and limits: Unmutated variant regions are reportedly the target of nearly half of TCRs that are spike-specific. Repertoire collection took place solely once the T cell response had peaked.

To note about this clone: Its target is not known.

V lost 7 bases, J lost 7 bases, and 16 bases lay in between. The CDR3 runs to 12 residues. CDR1 and CDR2 (germline): SQVTM, ANQGSEA. Profiled with immunoSEQ multiplex PCR; TCRdb holds only in-frame clones, not every one. The table includes about 76,000 clones, 70% to 90% detected once. The V and J genes are TRBV29-1 and TRBJ1-2, with D possibly matching TRBD1 (6 bases). Sequenced here: peripheral blood, sampled on day 0 of AZD1222 vaccination. The clonotype comes from an adult in good health. The DNA for the CDR3 is TGCAGCGGTCAGACAGGTTGGACTGGCTACACCTTC. Translated: CSGQTGWTGYTF.